The 21 T cell receptor beta chains presented below share a single source sample, sequenced in a study of lymphopenia after photon versus proton radiotherapy. Some clones are missing from TCRdb's copy, which holds only in-frame ones; the method was immunoSEQ multiplex PCR. Here the sample spans approximately 65,000 clones, around 87% being singletons. Here the sequenced sample was peripheral blood, taken from a patient treated with proton-based radiotherapy. These receptors were taken from a man at least 80 years old with esophageal cancer.

The chain employs TRBV6-1 and TRBJ2-7; perhaps TRBD2 as D (5 bases). Trimming took off 6 bases at V and 6 bases at J, with 12 bases between the two ends. Germline CDR1 is MNHNS and CDR2 is SASEGT. The CDR3 contains 12 residues. CDR3 residues: CASRRGNGEQYF. The CDR3 coding sequence is TGTGCCAGCAGACGGGGTAATGGCGAGCAGTACTTC.

The CDR3 DNA reads as TGCGCCAGCAGCTTTAGACAGGGGGCTTACGAGCAGTACTTC. Its protein is CASSFRQGAYEQYF. J is TRBJ2-7 and V is TRBV5-1, with TRBD1 matching 10 bases. Germline lookup yields CDR1 SGHRS and CDR2 YFSETQ. With V trimmed by 2 bases and J by 4 bases, 3 bases remained unmatched. The CDR3 length is 14 residues.

CDR3 residues: CASSHFGTYEQYF. The DNA for the CDR3 is TGTGCCAGCAGCCATTTTGGAACCTACGAGCAGTACTTC. The rearrangement joins TRBV4-2 to TRBJ2-7; D is ambiguous. V shed 3 bases and J shed 2 bases, with 8 bases lying between them. Germline values: CDR1 LGHNA, CDR2 YNFKEQ. The CDR3 totals 13 residues.

V is TRBV15 and J is TRBJ1-2; a possible D gene is TRBD1 (5 bases). V was trimmed by 0 bases and J by 7 bases, leaving 9 bases between them. The CDR3 has 13 amino acids. The V gene's germline CDR1 is LNHNV and CDR2 YYDKDF (reference sequence). In DNA, the CDR3 is TGTGCCACCAGCAGAGACAGGGTAACTGGCTACACCTTC. This encodes CATSRDRVTGYTF. The whole variable domain, remainder taken from reference TRBV15 and TRBJ1-2, is DAMVIQNPRYQVTQFGKPVTLSCSQTLNHNVMYWYQQKSSQAPKLLFHYYDKDFNNEADTPDNFQSRRPNTSFCFLDIRSPGLGDTAMYLCATSRDRVTGYTFGSGTRLTVV.

The chain joins TRBV9 to TRBJ2-1, with D uncertain. V lost 0 bases and J lost 10, with 8 bases in between. Germline V gene lookup returns CDR1 SGDLS and CDR2 YYNGEE. The CDR3 loop spans 12 amino acids. CDR3 region: CASSVVGKEQFF. The CDR3 DNA is TGTGCCAGCAGCGTAGTAGGAAAAGAGCAGTTCTTC.

This clone was seen a handful of times. V usage is TRBV30 and J usage is TRBJ1-3; D not certain. Germline V gene sequence: CDR1 GTSNPN, CDR2 SVGIG (reference sequence). V was cut by 4 bases and J by 0 bases, with 4 bases left in between. There are 12 residues in the CDR3. The CDR3 here is CAWKASGNTIYF. The CDR3 DNA is TGTGCCTGGAAAGCCTCTGGAAACACCATATATTTT.

This clone was observed a single time. The rearrangement joins TRBV29-1 to TRBJ2-7; 8 bases align to TRBD1. This CDR3 region has 14 residues. J gave up 5 bases and V 4 bases, and 10 bases lay outside the gene matches. The germline V gene has CDR1 SQVTM and CDR2 ANQGSEA. CDR3 nucleotide sequence: TGCAGCGTTGTCTTAGGGACAGGCTCTAACGAGCAGTACTTC. Amino acid sequence: CSVVLGTGSNEQYF.

V usage is TRBV21-1 and J usage is TRBJ2-1; the table assigns TRBD2, which was not confirmed against the DNA. TRBV21-1 is recorded as a pseudogene. This CDR3 is built from 19 residues. CDR3 in amino acids: CASSGKDNKGLAGYNEQFF. CDR3 in DNA: TGTGCCAGCAGTGGCAAAGACAATAAGGGACTAGCGGGGTACAATGAGCAGTTCTTC.

V is TRBV27 and J is TRBJ2-7; TRBD1 might be the D (6 bases). The length of the CDR3 is 14 residues. Germline V gene data show CDR1 as MNHEY and CDR2 as SMNVEV (reference sequence). V was clipped by 0 bases and J by 2 bases, with 8 bases between them. The CDR3 DNA follows: TGTGCCAGCAGTTTATCAGGACAGACCTACGAGCAGTACTTC. It codes for CASSLSGQTYEQYF.

This chain joins TRBV12-5 and TRBJ2-1, with TRBD2 matching over 10 bases. CDR3 length equals 15 residues. V trimming: 5 bases; J trimming: 5 bases; junction bases outside the gene matches: 6. In germline, CDR1 is LGHNT, CDR2 FRNRAP. CDR3 loop: CASGAGLALDNEQFF. The CDR3 DNA is TGTGCTAGTGGTGCGGGACTAGCGCTAGACAATGAGCAGTTCTTC.

V gene TRBV15 combines with J gene TRBJ1-4; D is undetermined. Trimming shortened V by 4 bases and J by 4 bases, and 13 bases separated the two germline ends. The CDR3 has 15 amino acids. The germline V gene encodes CDR1 LNHNV and CDR2 YYDKDF (reference sequence). CDR3 region: CATSTTAALNEKLFF. The CDR3 coding sequence is TGTGCCACCAGCACGACGGCGGCCCTTAATGAAAAACTGTTTTTT.

The CDR3: CASSQVVAKNIQYF. The CDR3 DNA reads TGCGCCAGCAGCCAAGTTGTAGCCAAAAACATTCAGTACTTC. The J gene is TRBJ2-4, the V gene TRBV4-3; D remains ambiguous. Trimming cost V 1 base and J 0 bases, with 4 bases left between them. Germline CDR1 and CDR2: LGHNA and YSLEER. The CDR3 contains 14 residues.

This clone was counted once. The chain couples TRBV19 to TRBJ1-4; D is unclear. Germline assignment: CDR1 LNHDA and CDR2 SQIVND (reference sequence). The CDR3 totals 14 residues. Trimming removed 4 bases from V and 7 bases from J, with 13 bases in between. The CDR3 protein is CASSSPVRAEKLFF. The CDR3 DNA is TGTGCCAGTAGTAGTCCCGTGAGGGCTGAAAAACTGTTTTTT.

The count of this clone is one. This rearrangement joins TRBV25-1 to TRBJ1-3; no firm D call. This CDR3 contains 14 residues. Germline lookup yields CDR1 MGHDK and CDR2 SYGVNS. The germline V and J ends were trimmed by 6 bases and 0 bases, with 9 bases remaining between them. Written as DNA, the CDR3 is TGTGCCAGCAGGGGAAGGAACTCTGGAAACACCATATATTTT. Amino acid sequence: CASRGRNSGNTIYF. The full variable domain, rest sourced from reference TRBV25-1 and TRBJ1-3, is EADIYQTPRYLVIGTGKKITLECSQTMGHDKMYWYQQDPGMELHLIHYSYGVNSTEKGDLSSESTVSRIRTEHFPLTLESARPSHTSQYLCASRGRNSGNTIYFGEGSWLTVV.

Regarding this clone: The sample has other DNA sequences that encode this CDR3 too. V usage is TRBV11-3 and J usage is TRBJ1-1; D is undetermined. The CDR3 is made up of 13 amino acids. V lost 5 bases and J lost 1, with 8 bases in between. Per germline, CDR1 SGHNT and CDR2 YENEEA. CDR3 sequence (DNA): TGTGCCAGCAGCCGAGGACGGAACACTGAAGCTTTCTTT. Encoded protein: CASSRGRNTEAFF.

The chain is built from TRBV5-4 and TRBJ1-4, with 7 nucleotides matching TRBD1. The CDR3 spans 14 residues. The V gene's germline CDR1 is SGHNT and CDR2 YYREEE (reference sequence). Trimming cost V 2 bases and J 7 bases; bases outside gene matches: 5. The CDR3 DNA reads TGTGCCAGCAGCTTAGACAGGGCCGGTGAAAAACTGTTTTTT. It yields the protein CASSLDRAGEKLFF.

This clone was seen only a few times. The CDR3 coding sequence is TGTGCCAGCCCCGGGAGTCAGCCCCAGCATTTT. Translated: CASPGSQPQHF. The chain couples TRBV6-1 to TRBJ1-5; D gene unclear. Deletions cut 8 bases from V and 6 bases from J, with 8 bases between. Per germline, CDR1 MNHNS and CDR2 SASEGT. This CDR3 comprises 11 residues.

This clone is a singleton in its sample. The chain joins TRBV5-1 to TRBJ1-2, with TRBD1 identical over 7 bases. The V gene's germline CDR1 is SGHRS and CDR2 YFSETQ. V trimming: 0 bases; J trimming: 1 base; junction bases outside the gene matches: 3. The CDR3 sequence is 15 residues long. CDR3 loop: CASSLVGQDNYGYTF. In DNA form, the CDR3 reads TGCGCCAGCAGCTTGGTAGGACAGGATAACTATGGCTACACCTTC.

The chain employs TRBV7-9 and TRBJ2-3; D might be TRBD2 (5 bases). The CDR3 contains 15 residues. V lost 5 bases and J lost 0, with 12 bases in between. The germline V gene has CDR1 SEHNR and CDR2 FQNEAQ (reference sequence). As DNA, the CDR3 is TGTGCCAGCAGCGGAGGACCTACTAGCACAGATACGCAGTATTTT. It encodes CASSGGPTSTDTQYF.

The V call is TRBV18, the J call TRBJ1-5; tentative D call: TRBD1 (6 bases). This CDR3 is 15 amino acids long. Trimming shortened V by 6 bases and J by 5 bases, and 17 bases separated the two germline ends. Germline V gene data show CDR1 as KGHSH and CDR2 as LQKENI. CDR3 DNA sequence: TGTGCCAGCTCTCCAGACCGGGGGGCAGATCAGCCCCAGCATTTT. This sequence encodes CASSPDRGADQPQHF.

The V gene is TRBV7-2, the J gene TRBJ1-3; possibly TRBD1 for D (6 bases). The CDR3 totals 18 residues. V lost 1 base to trimming and J lost 8 bases, with 24 bases between them. Germline V gives CDR1 SGHTA, CDR2 FQGNSA. The CDR3: CASSLGGGYLKPGDTIYF. CDR3 nucleotide sequence: TGTGCCAGCAGCTTAGGAGGGGGGTACCTTAAACCCGGGGACACCATATATTTT.